This T cell receptor beta chain was sequenced in a study of neoadjuvant anti-PD-1 for oral cavity cancer. Study-wide background: Patients without progression got a fourth dose around day 43. Study-level findings and limits: PBMC Gini-index clonality exceeded responders' in non-responders post-nivolumab. Each response group had just a few patients in TCR analyses.

Stated time point: after neoadjuvant nivolumab, at surgical resection. Cohort: HPV-negative, locally advanced oral cavity squamous cell carcinoma patients. Trimming took off 0 bases at V and 3 bases at J, with 9 bases between the two ends. CDR1 and CDR2 from the germline V gene are GTSNPN and SVGIG (reference sequence). The CDR3 loop spans 13 amino acids. The table came from immunoSEQ multiplex PCR; TCRdb's copy has only in-frame clones and leaves some out. The table shows around 13,000 clones, with 71% occurring only once. A note on this clone: Its matching antigen is unknown.

Sequenced here: PBMCs, sampled after nivolumab (anti-PD-1) treatment. The source is a person between 40 and 85 years old with oral cavity squamous cell carcinoma. The chain has TRBV30 and TRBJ2-7; D perhaps matches TRBD1 (5 bases). The CDR3 sequence: CAWSVGANYEQYF. CDR3 DNA sequence: TGTGCCTGGAGTGTAGGGGCCAACTACGAGCAGTACTTC.